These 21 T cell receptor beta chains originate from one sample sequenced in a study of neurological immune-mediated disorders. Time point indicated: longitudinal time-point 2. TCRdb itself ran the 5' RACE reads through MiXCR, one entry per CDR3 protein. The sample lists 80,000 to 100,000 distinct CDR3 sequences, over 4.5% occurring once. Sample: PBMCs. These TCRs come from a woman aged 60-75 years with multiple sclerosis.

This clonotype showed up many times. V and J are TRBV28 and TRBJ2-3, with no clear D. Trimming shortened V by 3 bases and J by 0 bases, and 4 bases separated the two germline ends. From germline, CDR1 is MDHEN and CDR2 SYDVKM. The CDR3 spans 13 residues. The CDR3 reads CASSLTSTDTQYF. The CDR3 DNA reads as TGTGCCAGCAGTTTGACTAGCACAGATACGCAGTATTTT.

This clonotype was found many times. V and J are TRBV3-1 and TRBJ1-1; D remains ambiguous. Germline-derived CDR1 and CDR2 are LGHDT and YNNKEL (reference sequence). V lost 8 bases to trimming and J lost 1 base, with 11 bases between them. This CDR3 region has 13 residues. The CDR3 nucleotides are TGTGCCAGCGGAGACCGGCCGAACACTGAAGCTTTCTTT. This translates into CASGDRPNTEAFF.

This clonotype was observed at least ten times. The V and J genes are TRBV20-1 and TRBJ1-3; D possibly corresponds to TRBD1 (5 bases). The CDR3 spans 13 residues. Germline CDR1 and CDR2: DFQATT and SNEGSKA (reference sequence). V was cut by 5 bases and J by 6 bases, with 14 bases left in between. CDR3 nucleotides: TGCAGTGCTCTCCTAGACAGACAAAACACCATATATTTT. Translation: CSALLDRQNTIYF.

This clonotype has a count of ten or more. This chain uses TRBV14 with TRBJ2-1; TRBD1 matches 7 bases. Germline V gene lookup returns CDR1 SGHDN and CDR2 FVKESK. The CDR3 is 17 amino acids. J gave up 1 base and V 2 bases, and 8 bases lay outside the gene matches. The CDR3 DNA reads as TGTGCCAGCAGCCAATGGGGACAGTCCTCTTCCTACAATGAGCAGTTCTTC. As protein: CASSQWGQSSSYNEQFF.

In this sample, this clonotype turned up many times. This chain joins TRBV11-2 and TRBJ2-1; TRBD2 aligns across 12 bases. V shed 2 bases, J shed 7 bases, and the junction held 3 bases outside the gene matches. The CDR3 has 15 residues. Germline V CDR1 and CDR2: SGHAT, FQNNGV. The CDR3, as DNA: TGTGCCAGCAGCTTACTAGCGGGGGGGGGTAATGAGCAGTTCTTC. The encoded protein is CASSLLAGGGNEQFF. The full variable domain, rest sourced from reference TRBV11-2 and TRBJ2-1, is EAGVAQSPRYKIIEKRQSVAFWCNPISGHATLYWYQQILGQGPKLLIQFQNNGVVDDSQLPKDRFSAERLKGVDSTLKIQPAKLEDSAVYLCASSLLAGGGNEQFFGPGTRLTVL.

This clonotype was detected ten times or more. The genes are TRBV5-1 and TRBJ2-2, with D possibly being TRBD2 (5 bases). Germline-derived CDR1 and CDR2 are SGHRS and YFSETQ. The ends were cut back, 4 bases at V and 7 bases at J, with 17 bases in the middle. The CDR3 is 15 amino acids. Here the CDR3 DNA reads TGCGCCAGCAGCCTTGGAACGGGAAACGGCGGGGAGCTGTTTTTT. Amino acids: CASSLGTGNGGELFF.

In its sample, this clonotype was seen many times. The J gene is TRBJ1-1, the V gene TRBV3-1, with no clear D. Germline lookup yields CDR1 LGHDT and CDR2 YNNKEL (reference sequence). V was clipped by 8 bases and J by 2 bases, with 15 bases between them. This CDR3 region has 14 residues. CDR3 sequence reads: CASVRAGTNTEAFF. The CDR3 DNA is TGTGCCAGCGTTAGGGCGGGAACAAACACTGAAGCTTTCTTT.

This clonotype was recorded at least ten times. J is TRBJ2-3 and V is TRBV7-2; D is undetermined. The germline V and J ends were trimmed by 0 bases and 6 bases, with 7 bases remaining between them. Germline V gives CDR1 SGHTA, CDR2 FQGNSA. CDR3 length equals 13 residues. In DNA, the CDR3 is TGTGCCAGCAGCTTAGCTGGCGTGGATACGCAGTATTTT. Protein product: CASSLAGVDTQYF.

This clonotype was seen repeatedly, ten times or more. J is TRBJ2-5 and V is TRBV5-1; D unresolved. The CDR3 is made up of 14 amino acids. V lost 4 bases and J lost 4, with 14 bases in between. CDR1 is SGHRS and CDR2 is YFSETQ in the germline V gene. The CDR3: CASSGETKLETQYF. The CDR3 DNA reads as TGCGCCAGCAGCGGCGAAACGAAGTTAGAGACCCAGTACTTC.

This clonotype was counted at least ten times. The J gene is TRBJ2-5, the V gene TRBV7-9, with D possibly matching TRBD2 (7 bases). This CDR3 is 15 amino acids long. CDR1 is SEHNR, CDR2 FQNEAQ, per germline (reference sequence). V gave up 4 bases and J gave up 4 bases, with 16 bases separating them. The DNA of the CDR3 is TGTGCCAGCAGCTCCGAGGGGGGGGTGGGAGAGACCCAGTACTTC. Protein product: CASSSEGGVGETQYF.

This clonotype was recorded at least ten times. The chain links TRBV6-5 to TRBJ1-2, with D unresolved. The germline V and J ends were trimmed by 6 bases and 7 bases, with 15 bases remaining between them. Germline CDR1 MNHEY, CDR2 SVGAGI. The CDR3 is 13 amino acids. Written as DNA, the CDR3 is TGTGCCAGCAGCTCGGGGAATTGGGGTGGCTACACCTTC. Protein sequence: CASSSGNWGGYTF.

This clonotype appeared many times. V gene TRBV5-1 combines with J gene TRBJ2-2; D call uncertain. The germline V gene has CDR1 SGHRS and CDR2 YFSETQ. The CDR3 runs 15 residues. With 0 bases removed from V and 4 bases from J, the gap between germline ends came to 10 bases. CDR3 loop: CASSLAPGSTGELFF. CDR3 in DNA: TGCGCCAGCAGCTTGGCGCCGGGCAGCACCGGGGAGCTGTTTTTT.

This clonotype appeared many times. The DNA of the CDR3 is TGCGCCAGCAGTCTGTCTGACCACTACAATGAGCAGTTCTTC. Protein sequence: CASSLSDHYNEQFF. The rearrangement uses TRBV5-1 and TRBJ2-1; no firm D call. The CDR3 contains 14 residues. Germline V gene sequence: CDR1 SGHRS, CDR2 YFSETQ. The V and J ends lost 5 bases and 3 bases respectively, with 12 bases between them.

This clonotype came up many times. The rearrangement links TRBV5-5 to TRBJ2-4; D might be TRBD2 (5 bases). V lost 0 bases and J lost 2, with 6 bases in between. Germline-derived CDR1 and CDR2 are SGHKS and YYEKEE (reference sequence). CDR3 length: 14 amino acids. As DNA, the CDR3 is TGTGCCAGCAGCTTGGCGGGGACCAAAAACATTCAGTACTTC. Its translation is CASSLAGTKNIQYF.

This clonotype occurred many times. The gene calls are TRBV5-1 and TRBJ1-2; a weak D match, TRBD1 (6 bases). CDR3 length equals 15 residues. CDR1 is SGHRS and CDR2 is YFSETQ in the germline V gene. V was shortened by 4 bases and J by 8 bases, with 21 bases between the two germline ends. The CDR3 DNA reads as TGCGCCAGCAGCCGCACGATGGGGGGGGCGCAGGGCTACACCTTC. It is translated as CASSRTMGGAQGYTF.

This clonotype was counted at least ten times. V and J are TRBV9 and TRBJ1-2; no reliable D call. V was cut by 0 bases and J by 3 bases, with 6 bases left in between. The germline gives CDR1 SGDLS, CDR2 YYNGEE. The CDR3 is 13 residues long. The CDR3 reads CASSVDGDYGYTF. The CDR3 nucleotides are TGTGCCAGCAGCGTAGATGGAGACTATGGCTACACCTTC. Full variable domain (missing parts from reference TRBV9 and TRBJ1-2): DSGVTQTPKHLITATGQRVTLRCSPRSGDLSVYWYQQSLDQGLQFLIQYYNGEERAKGNILERFSAQQFPDLHSELNLSSLELGDSALYFCASSVDGDYGYTFGSGTRLTVV.

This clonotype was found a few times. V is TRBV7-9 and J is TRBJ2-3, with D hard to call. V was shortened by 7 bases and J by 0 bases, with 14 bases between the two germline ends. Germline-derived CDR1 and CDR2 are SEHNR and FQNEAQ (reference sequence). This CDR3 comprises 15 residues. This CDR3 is CASTPNGQSTDTQYF. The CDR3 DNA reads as TGTGCCAGCACCCCGAATGGGCAGAGCACAGATACGCAGTATTTT.

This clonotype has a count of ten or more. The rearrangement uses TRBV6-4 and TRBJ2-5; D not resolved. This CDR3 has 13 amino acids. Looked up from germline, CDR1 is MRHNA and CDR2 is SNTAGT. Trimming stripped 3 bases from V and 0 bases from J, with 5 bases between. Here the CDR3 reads CASSERDQETQYF. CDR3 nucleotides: TGTGCCAGCAGTGAACGCGACCAAGAGACCCAGTACTTC.

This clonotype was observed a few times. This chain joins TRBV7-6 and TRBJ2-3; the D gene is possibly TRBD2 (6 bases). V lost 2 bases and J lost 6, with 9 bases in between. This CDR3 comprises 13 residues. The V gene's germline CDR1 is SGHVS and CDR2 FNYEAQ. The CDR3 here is CASSLSGSDTQYF. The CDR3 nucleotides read TGTGCCAGCAGCTTAAGCGGGTCCGATACGCAGTATTTT.

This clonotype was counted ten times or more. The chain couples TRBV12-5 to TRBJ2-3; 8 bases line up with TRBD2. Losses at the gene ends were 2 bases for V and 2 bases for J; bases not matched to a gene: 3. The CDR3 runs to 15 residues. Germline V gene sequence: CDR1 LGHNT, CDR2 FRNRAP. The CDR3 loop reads CASGLIAGITDTQYF. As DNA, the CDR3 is TGTGCTAGTGGTTTGATAGCGGGGATCACAGATACGCAGTATTTT. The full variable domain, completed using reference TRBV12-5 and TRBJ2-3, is DARVTQTPRHKVTEMGQEVTMRCQPILGHNTVFWYRQTMMQGLELLAYFRNRAPLDDSGMPKDRFSAEMPDATLATLKIQPSEPRDSAVYFCASGLIAGITDTQYFGPGTRLTVL.

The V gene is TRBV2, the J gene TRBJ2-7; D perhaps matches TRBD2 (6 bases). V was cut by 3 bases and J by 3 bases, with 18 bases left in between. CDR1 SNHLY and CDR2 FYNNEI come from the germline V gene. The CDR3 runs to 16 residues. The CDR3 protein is CASSDLWPHGSYEQYF. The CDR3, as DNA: TGTGCCAGCAGTGATCTTTGGCCACACGGGAGCTACGAGCAGTACTTC.